This record covers a single T cell receptor beta chain. These data are taken from a study of OX40 agonist ivuxolimab in advanced cancers. Germline V CDR1 and CDR2: MNHNS, SASEGT. With V trimmed by 2 bases and J by 3 bases, 4 bases remained unmatched. The CDR3 runs 15 residues. Sequencing used immunoSEQ multiplex PCR; TCRdb keeps in-frame clones, though not all of them. The sample lists tens of thousands of clones, about 93% occurring once. The rearrangement joins TRBV6-1 to TRBJ2-3, with 8 bases lining up with TRBD2. The clonotype comes from an adult with an advanced solid tumor such as melanoma, head and neck, liver or kidney cancer. Sequences were derived from CD4+ or CD8+ T cells sorted from blood, sampled in a trial of the OX40 agonist ivuxolimab. CDR3 DNA sequence: TGTGCCAGCAGTGAAAGTAGCGGGGCGACAGATACGCAGTATTTT. Translated, it gives CASSESSGATDTQYF.